What follows is one TCR beta chain and its context. The data belong to a study of CD8 T cells in Susac syndrome. In the multiple sclerosis control group, patients were treatment-naive and had stable or active relapsing-remitting disease. The authors negatively isolated CD8+ and CD4+ T cells and FACS-enriched TEMRA cells. Reverse transcription of roughly 0.5 to 1 ug RNA was carried out with random hexamers. An immunoSEQ multiplex PCR amplified TCR beta CDR3 over 54 Vbeta and 13 Jbeta. TCRdb recomputed calls from the immunoSEQ multiplex PCR reads with MiXCR, one row per CDR3 protein. The data contain around 69,000 distinct CDR3 sequences, approximately 96% of them singletons. The material sequenced was CD4+ T cells from PBMCs. The sequence came from a human donor with multiple sclerosis.

This chain's CDR3 is CASSSVRGSEQYF. DNA for the CDR3: TGTGCCAGCAGTTCCGTTCGGGGTAGCGAGCAGTACTTC. The chain recombines TRBV12-3 or TRBV12-4 with TRBJ2-7, with TRBD2 as a possible D gene (5 bases). Between the trimmed V and J ends, which lost 4 bases and 6 bases, there was a span of 13 bases. The CDR3 sequence is 13 residues long.